This is a list of T cell receptor beta chains from one sample in a study of regulatory T cells in long-lasting Graves disease. TCRdb processed the multiplex PCR reads anew with MiXCR; each CDR3 protein has one entry. This table holds 700,000 or so distinct CDR3 sequences, approximately 31% found once. Here the sequenced sample was peripheral blood mononuclear cells (PBMCs), taken when the disease was refractory, from a patient treated with antithyroid drugs. The receptors here all came from a female donor with Graves disease. Each CDR3 is given with its conserved first and last residue. Each record gives: J gene, V gene, CDR3 protein.

j_gene: TRBJ1-1
v_gene: TRBV5-5
CDR3aa: CASSLTRGVMNTEAFF

j_gene: TRBJ1-3
v_gene: TRBV30
CDR3aa: CAWSVRGQGSTGNTIYF

j_gene: .
v_gene: TRBV6-5
CDR3aa: CASSSGTSGRWGQETQYF

j_gene: TRBJ1-4
v_gene: TRBV20-1
CDR3aa: CSARERRMSNEKLFF

j_gene: TRBJ2-2
v_gene: TRBV12-3/TRBV12-4
CDR3aa: CASTSRGDSLNTGELFF

j_gene: TRBJ1-5
v_gene: TRBV15
CDR3aa: CATSRVGDGNQPQHF

j_gene: TRBJ1-1
v_gene: TRBV11-1
CDR3aa: CASSLALIGDTEAFF

j_gene: TRBJ2-7
v_gene: TRBV3-1
CDR3aa: CASSQNRGRGYEQYF

j_gene: TRBJ1-4
v_gene: TRBV11-2
CDR3aa: CASSPRGTSNEKLFF

j_gene: TRBJ2-7
v_gene: TRBV7-9
CDR3aa: CASSDGTGEWLGYF

j_gene: TRBJ2-1
v_gene: TRBV5-4
CDR3aa: CASSLNSGRANEQFF

j_gene: TRBJ1-2
v_gene: TRBV29-1
CDR3aa: CSVDPSGTNYGYTF

j_gene: TRBJ2-6
v_gene: TRBV5-1
CDR3aa: CASSLTTGGPSGANVLTF

j_gene: TRBJ2-7
v_gene: TRBV20-1
CDR3aa: CSARDPVGTSSYEQYF

j_gene: TRBJ1-6
v_gene: TRBV11-2
CDR3aa: CASSLGGYYNSPLHF

j_gene: TRBJ2-7
v_gene: TRBV9
CDR3aa: CASSPLGLALTRSYEQYF

j_gene: TRBJ2-7
v_gene: TRBV3-1
CDR3aa: CASSQEVSTYEQYF

j_gene: TRBJ1-2
v_gene: TRBV5-1
CDR3aa: CASRVENYGYTF

j_gene: TRBJ1-1
v_gene: TRBV6-1
CDR3aa: CASSREGHTEAFF

j_gene: TRBJ2-7
v_gene: TRBV5-1
CDR3aa: CASSLEGPREQYF

j_gene: TRBJ2-1
v_gene: TRBV5-4
CDR3aa: CASIISGVYNEQFF

j_gene: TRBJ1-1
v_gene: TRBV5-1
CDR3aa: CASSLFLSDRLNTEAFF

j_gene: TRBJ1-1
v_gene: TRBV6-9
CDR3aa: CASSYSAQTGLDTEAFF

j_gene: TRBJ2-2
v_gene: TRBV2
CDR3aa: CASTILGLVSTGELFF

j_gene: TRBJ2-2
v_gene: TRBV30
CDR3aa: CAWIAGVGTGELFF

j_gene: TRBJ2-7
v_gene: TRBV27
CDR3aa: CASSMGLAGKTYEQYF

j_gene: TRBJ2-2
v_gene: TRBV7-3
CDR3aa: CASSRPRAGVDTGELFF

j_gene: TRBJ2-2
v_gene: TRBV19
CDR3aa: CASSIRSSGTNTGELFF

j_gene: TRBJ1-5
v_gene: TRBV12-3/TRBV12-4
CDR3aa: CASSETGGEYQPQHF

j_gene: TRBJ2-5
v_gene: TRBV5-5
CDR3aa: CASSLTRTGAGETQYF

j_gene: TRBJ2-7
v_gene: TRBV7-3
CDR3aa: CASGLAGLGEQYF

j_gene: TRBJ1-1
v_gene: TRBV19
CDR3aa: CASSMETGFNTEAFF

j_gene: TRBJ2-7
v_gene: TRBV5-1
CDR3aa: CASSTGDKSYEQYF